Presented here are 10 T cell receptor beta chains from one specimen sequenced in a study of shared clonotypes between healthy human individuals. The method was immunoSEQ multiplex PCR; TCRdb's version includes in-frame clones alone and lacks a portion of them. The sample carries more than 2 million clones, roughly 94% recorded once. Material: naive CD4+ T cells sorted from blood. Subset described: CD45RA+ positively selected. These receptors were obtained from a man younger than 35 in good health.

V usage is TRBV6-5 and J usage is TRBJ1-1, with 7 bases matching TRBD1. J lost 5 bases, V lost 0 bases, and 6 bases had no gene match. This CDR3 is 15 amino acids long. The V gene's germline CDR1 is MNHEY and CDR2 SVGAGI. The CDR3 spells CASSYSKGQRTEAFF. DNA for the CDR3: TGTGCCAGCAGTTACTCGAAGGGACAGAGAACTGAAGCTTTCTTT.

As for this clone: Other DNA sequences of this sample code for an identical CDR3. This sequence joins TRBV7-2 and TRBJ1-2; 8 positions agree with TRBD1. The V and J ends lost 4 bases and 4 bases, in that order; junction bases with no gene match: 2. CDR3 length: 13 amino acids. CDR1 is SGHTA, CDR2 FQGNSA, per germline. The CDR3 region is CASSSTGAYGYTF. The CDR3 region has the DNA TGTGCCAGCAGCTCGACAGGGGCCTATGGCTACACCTTC.

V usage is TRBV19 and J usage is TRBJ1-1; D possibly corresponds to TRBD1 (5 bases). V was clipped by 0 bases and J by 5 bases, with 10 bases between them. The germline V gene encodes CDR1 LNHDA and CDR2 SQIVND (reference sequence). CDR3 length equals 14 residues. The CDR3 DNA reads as TGTGCCAGTAGTATAGATTACGGGGGAACTGAAGCTTTCTTT. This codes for CASSIDYGGTEAFF.

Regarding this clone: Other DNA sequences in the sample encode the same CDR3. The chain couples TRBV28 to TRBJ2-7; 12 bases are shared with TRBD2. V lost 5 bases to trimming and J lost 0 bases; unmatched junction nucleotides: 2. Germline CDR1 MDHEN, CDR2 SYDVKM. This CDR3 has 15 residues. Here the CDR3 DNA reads TGTGCCAGCAGTCTGACTAGCGGGGGCTCCTACGAGCAGTACTTC. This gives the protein CASSLTSGGSYEQYF.

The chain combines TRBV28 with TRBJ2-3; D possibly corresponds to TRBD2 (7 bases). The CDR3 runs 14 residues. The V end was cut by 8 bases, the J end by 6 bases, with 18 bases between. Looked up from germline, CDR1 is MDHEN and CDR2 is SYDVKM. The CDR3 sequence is CASGGAAQKDTQYF. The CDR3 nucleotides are TGTGCCAGCGGGGGGGCCGCCCAGAAGGATACGCAGTATTTT.

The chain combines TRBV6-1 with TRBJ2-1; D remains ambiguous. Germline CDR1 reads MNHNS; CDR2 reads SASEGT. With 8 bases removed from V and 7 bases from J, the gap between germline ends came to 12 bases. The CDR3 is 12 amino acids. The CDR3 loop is CASVTGRNEQFF. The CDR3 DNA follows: TGTGCCAGCGTCACCGGCCGGAATGAGCAGTTCTTC.

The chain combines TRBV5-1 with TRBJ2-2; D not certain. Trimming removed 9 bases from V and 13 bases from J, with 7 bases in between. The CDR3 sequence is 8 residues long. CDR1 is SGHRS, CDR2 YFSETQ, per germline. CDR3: CAIWALFF. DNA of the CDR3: TGCGCCATCTGGGCGCTGTTTTTT.

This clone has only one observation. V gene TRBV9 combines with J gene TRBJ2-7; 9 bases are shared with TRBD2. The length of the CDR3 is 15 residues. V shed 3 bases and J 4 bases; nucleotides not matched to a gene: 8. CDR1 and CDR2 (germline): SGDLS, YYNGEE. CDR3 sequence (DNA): TGTGCCAGCAGCGGTCCCGGGACTAGCTCATACGAGCAGTACTTC. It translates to CASSGPGTSSYEQYF. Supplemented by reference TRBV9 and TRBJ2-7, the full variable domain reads DSGVTQTPKHLITATGQRVTLRCSPRSGDLSVYWYQQSLDQGLQFLIQYYNGEERAKGNILERFSAQQFPDLHSELNLSSLELGDSALYFCASSGPGTSSYEQYFGPGTRLTVT.

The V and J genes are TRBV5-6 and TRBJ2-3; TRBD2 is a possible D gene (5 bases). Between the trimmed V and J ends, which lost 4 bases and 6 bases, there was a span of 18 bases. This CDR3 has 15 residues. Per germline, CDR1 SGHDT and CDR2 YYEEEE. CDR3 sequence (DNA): TGTGCCAGCAGCCTACCGGGAACCTTGGCGGATACGCAGTATTTT. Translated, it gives CASSLPGTLADTQYF.

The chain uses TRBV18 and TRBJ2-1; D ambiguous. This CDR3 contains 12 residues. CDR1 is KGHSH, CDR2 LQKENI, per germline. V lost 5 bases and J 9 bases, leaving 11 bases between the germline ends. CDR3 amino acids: CASSSDSTEQFF. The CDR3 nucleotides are TGTGCCAGCTCATCGGATAGTACTGAGCAGTTCTTC.